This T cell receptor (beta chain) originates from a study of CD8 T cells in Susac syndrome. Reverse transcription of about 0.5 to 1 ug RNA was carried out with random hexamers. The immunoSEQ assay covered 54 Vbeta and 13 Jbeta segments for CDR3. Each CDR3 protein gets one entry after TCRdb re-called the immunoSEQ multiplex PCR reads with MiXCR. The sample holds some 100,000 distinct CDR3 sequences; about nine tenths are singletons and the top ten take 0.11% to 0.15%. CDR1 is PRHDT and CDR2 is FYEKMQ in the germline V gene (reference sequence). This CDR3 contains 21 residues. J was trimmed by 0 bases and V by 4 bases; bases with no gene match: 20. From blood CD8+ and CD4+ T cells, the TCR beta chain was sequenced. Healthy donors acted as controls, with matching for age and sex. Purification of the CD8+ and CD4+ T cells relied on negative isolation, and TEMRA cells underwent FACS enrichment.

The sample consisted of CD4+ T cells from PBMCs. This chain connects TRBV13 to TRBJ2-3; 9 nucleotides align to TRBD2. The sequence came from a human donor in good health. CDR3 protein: CASSSRPGTSSPLASTDTQYF. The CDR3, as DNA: TGTGCCAGCAGCTCCAGACCCGGGACTAGCTCCCCCCTTGCTAGCACAGATACGCAGTATTTT. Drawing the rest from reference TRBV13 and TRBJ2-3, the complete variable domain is AAGVIQSPRHLIKEKRETATLKCYPIPRHDTVYWYQQGPGQDPQFLISFYEKMQSDKGSIPDRFSAQQFSDYHSELNMSSLELGDSALYFCASSSRPGTSSPLASTDTQYFGPGTRLTVL.